In its sample, the clone carrying this T cell receptor (beta chain) was seen once. The sample belongs to a study of control samples from healthy donors and cancer patients. Sequencing was performed with immunoSEQ multiplex PCR; in TCRdb, only in-frame clones are kept and a portion is missing. Found here are around 55,000 clones, roughly nine tenths of them singletons; the top ten hold approximately 1.4%. The sequence came from a man aged 35-49 years with colorectal cancer. The material sequenced was PBMCs.

CDR3 in amino acids: CSSTEGPNTEAFF. In DNA form, the CDR3 reads TGCAGCTCCACAGAGGGGCCGAACACTGAAGCTTTCTTT. J is TRBJ1-1 and V is TRBV29-1; tentatively, D is TRBD1 (5 bases). In germline, CDR1 is SQVTM, CDR2 ANQGSEA. This CDR3 region has 13 residues. V lost 8 bases and J lost 1, with 14 bases in between. The variable domain in full, completed from reference TRBV29-1 and TRBJ1-1, reads SAVISQKPSRDICQRGTSLTIQCQVDSQVTMMFWYRQQPGQSLTLIATANQGSEATYESGFVIDKFPISRPNLTFSTLTVSNMSPEDSSIYLCSSTEGPNTEAFFGQGTRLTVV.